One sample yielded the 32 T cell receptor beta chains listed below, sequenced in a study of blood T cell repertoires in COVID-19. Produced via immunoSEQ multiplex PCR; TCRdb's table is partial and in-frame only. This table holds 62,000 or so clones, roughly 78% found once. The specimen sequenced was peripheral blood. These receptors were collected from a man aged 60 to 69 with COVID-19, enrolled during active disease.

The chain recombines TRBV7-3 with TRBJ2-3; 7 nucleotides agree with TRBD2. The germline gives CDR1 SGHTA, CDR2 FQGTGA. Trimming took 0 bases from V and 1 from J; bases not matched to a gene: 7. This CDR3 region has 17 residues. CDR3 bases: TGTGCCAGCAGCTTAACCGCCGGACGGGGGGGCACAGATACGCAGTATTTT. Translating gives CASSLTAGRGGTDTQYF.

The chain uses TRBV14 and TRBJ1-3; 9 nucleotides line up with TRBD1. In germline, CDR1 is SGHDN, CDR2 FVKESK. V dropped 4 bases and J dropped 3; count of bases not matched to a gene: 4. This CDR3 is 15 amino acids long. The CDR3 nucleotides read TGTGCCAGCAGCCTAACAGGGGGCGTTGGAAACACCATATATTTT. Residues: CASSLTGGVGNTIYF.

In this sample, this clone turned up a few times. The rearrangement joins TRBV6-1 to TRBJ1-1; D is ambiguous. Germline V CDR1 and CDR2: MNHNS, SASEGT. The CDR3 has 13 residues. Trimming stripped 5 bases from V and 5 bases from J, with 12 bases between. CDR3 region: CASSLLFETEAFF. CDR3 in DNA: TGTGCCAGCAGTTTACTTTTTGAGACTGAAGCTTTCTTT.

The chain couples TRBV10-1 to TRBJ2-1; D is unclear. Trimming took 4 bases from V and 7 from J, leaving 14 bases between them. The CDR3 loop spans 14 amino acids. CDR1 is WNHNN, CDR2 SYGVQD, per germline (reference sequence). The CDR3 loop is CASSGGSNGNEQFF. CDR3 DNA: TGCGCCAGCAGTGGAGGCAGCAACGGGAATGAGCAGTTCTTC.

CDR3 in DNA: TGTGCCAGCAGCTTAGGAGGGCGGGATGGGACAGATACGCAGTATTTT. Translating gives CASSLGGRDGTDTQYF. This chain connects TRBV7-2 to TRBJ2-3, with D possibly being TRBD2 (6 bases). Between the trimmed V and J ends, which lost 1 base and 3 bases, there was a span of 14 bases. The CDR3 is made up of 16 amino acids. Germline values: CDR1 SGHTA, CDR2 FQGNSA.

V and J are TRBV2 and TRBJ1-4, with D unclear. The CDR3 is made up of 14 amino acids. Trimming left V 5 bases short and J 5 bases short, with 12 bases between. Germline V lookup: CDR1 SNHLY, CDR2 FYNNEI. CDR3 DNA: TGTGCCAGCAGTAGGGAAACGGGGAATGAAAAACTGTTTTTT. Translation: CASSRETGNEKLFF.

The rearrangement uses TRBV24-1 and TRBJ2-1; 8 nucleotides match TRBD2. The germline V gene has CDR1 KGHDR and CDR2 SFDVKD. J gave up 12 bases and V 5 bases, and 17 bases lay outside the gene matches. This CDR3 spans 16 amino acids. As DNA, the CDR3 is TGTGCCACCAGTGGGGCAACTAGCGGTGCTAATAGGGGGCAGTTCTTC. Protein sequence: CATSGATSGANRGQFF.

The J gene is TRBJ2-5, the V gene TRBV5-1, with 10 bases identical to TRBD2. The V gene end was trimmed by 3 bases and the J gene end by 5 bases; junction bases not matched to a gene: 10. The CDR3 sequence is 16 residues long. The germline V gene encodes CDR1 SGHRS and CDR2 YFSETQ. Written as DNA, the CDR3 is TGCGCCAGCAGCTCGACTAGCGGGCTAGAGGCGGAGACCCAGTACTTC. It specifies CASSSTSGLEAETQYF.

The gene calls are TRBV5-1 and TRBJ1-1; maybe TRBD1 (5 bases). V was pared by 3 bases and J by 4 bases, with 16 bases between. The CDR3 length is 15 residues. The germline V gene has CDR1 SGHRS and CDR2 YFSETQ. DNA for the CDR3: TGCGCCAGCAGCTCCCACAGGCAGGGCGGCACTGAAGCTTTCTTT. Amino acids: CASSSHRQGGTEAFF.

The V call is TRBV2, the J call TRBJ2-7, with 12 bases fitting TRBD2. CDR1 and CDR2 (germline): SNHLY, FYNNEI. V was clipped by 4 bases and J by 5 bases; unmatched bases: 6. The CDR3 loop spans 15 amino acids. The DNA of the CDR3 is TGTGCCAGCAGTGTCGGACTAGCGGGGAGAGACGAGCAGTACTTC. This gives the protein CASSVGLAGRDEQYF.

V is TRBV2 and J is TRBJ1-4; 7 positions match TRBD1. V was clipped by 6 bases and J by 8 bases; unmatched bases: 12. The CDR3 has 15 amino acids. Germline assignment: CDR1 SNHLY and CDR2 FYNNEI. The CDR3, as DNA: TGTGCCAGCAGGTTACGACAGGGTTTAGGGGAAAAACTGTTTTTT. Amino acids: CASRLRQGLGEKLFF.

This clone was detected only once. The chain links TRBV18 to TRBJ1-1; 8 bases are a match to TRBD1. Germline V lookup: CDR1 KGHSH, CDR2 LQKENI. V lost 9 bases and J lost 3; bases outside the gene matches: 6. This CDR3 has 13 residues. CDR3 loop: CASRQGKDTEAFF. The DNA of the CDR3 is TGTGCCAGTAGACAGGGGAAGGACACTGAAGCTTTCTTT.

The rearrangement links TRBV19 to TRBJ1-5; 11 bases fit TRBD1. V lost 1 base and J lost 7; bases outside the gene matches: 6. Germline-derived CDR1 and CDR2 are LNHDA and SQIVND (reference sequence). CDR3 length: 16 amino acids. The CDR3 loop is CASSIGTGGVRQPQHF. As DNA, the CDR3 is TGTGCCAGTAGTATAGGGACAGGGGGCGTTCGGCAGCCCCAGCATTTT.

V usage is TRBV10-2 and J usage is TRBJ1-1; 8 nucleotides line up with TRBD1. The junction had 4 bases not matched to a gene; V was cut back by 6 bases and J by 1 base. Looked up from germline, CDR1 is WSHSY and CDR2 is SAAADI. The CDR3 has 14 amino acids. CDR3 nucleotides: TGCGCCAGCAGACAGACAGGGGAGAACACTGAAGCTTTCTTT. Translated, it gives CASRQTGENTEAFF.

This chain uses TRBV4-1 with TRBJ1-5, with no clear D. Trimming took 2 bases from V and 4 from J, leaving 9 bases between them. Germline values: CDR1 MGHRA, CDR2 YSYEKL. The CDR3 covers 14 residues. CDR3 residues: CASSQPLGNQPQHF. CDR3 in DNA: TGCGCCAGCAGCCAACCCCTCGGGAATCAGCCCCAGCATTTT.

The gene calls are TRBV11-2 and TRBJ1-2, with 7 bases matching TRBD1. The CDR3 has 13 amino acids. The ends lost 5 bases at V and 3 bases at J; junction bases unmatched: 3. Germline CDR1 is SGHAT and CDR2 is FQNNGV. DNA of the CDR3: TGTGCCAGCAGCCCGACAGGGCACTATGGCTACACCTTC. The encoded protein is CASSPTGHYGYTF.

The J gene is TRBJ2-1, the V gene TRBV5-1, with 9 bases lining up with TRBD2. This CDR3 is built from 15 residues. After removal of 0 bases from V and 7 bases from J, the junction contained 5 bases not matched to a gene. Germline-derived CDR1 and CDR2 are SGHRS and YFSETQ. The CDR3, as DNA: TGCGCCAGCAGCTTGGTAGCGGGAGTGGGGAATGAGCAGTTCTTC. Protein: CASSLVAGVGNEQFF. The variable domain in full, completed from reference TRBV5-1 and TRBJ2-1, reads KAGVTQTPRYLIKTRGQQVTLSCSPISGHRSVSWYQQTPGQGLQFLFEYFSETQRNKGNFPGRFSGRQFSNSRSEMNVSTLELGDSALYLCASSLVAGVGNEQFFGPGTRLTVL.

This chain joins TRBV6-5 and TRBJ2-3; 11 bases map to TRBD2. Per the germline V gene, CDR1 is MNHEY and CDR2 is SVGAGI. The V segment lost 8 bases and the J segment 7 bases; nucleotides outside the gene matches: 8. CDR3 length: 14 amino acids. CDR3 region: CASGASGRLNTQYF. In DNA form, the CDR3 reads TGTGCCAGCGGAGCTAGCGGGAGGTTGAATACGCAGTATTTT.

This clone was counted once. V is TRBV19 and J is TRBJ1-1; 9 positions match TRBD1. The CDR3 is 15 residues long. With V trimmed by 3 bases and J by 4 bases, 6 bases remained unmatched. From germline, CDR1 is LNHDA and CDR2 SQIVND (reference sequence). The CDR3 protein is CASSIVGQGSTEAFF. The CDR3 DNA reads TGTGCCAGTAGTATCGTGGGACAGGGCAGCACTGAAGCTTTCTTT.

J is TRBJ2-5 and V is TRBV18, with 8 bases that match TRBD1. This CDR3 has 15 residues. J lost 3 bases, V lost 3 bases, and 6 bases had no gene match. Looked up from germline, CDR1 is KGHSH and CDR2 is LQKENI. The CDR3 DNA sequence: TGTGCCAGCTCACCCCTCCAGGGGGCTGAAGAGACCCAGTACTTC. It yields the protein CASSPLQGAEETQYF.

The chain is built from TRBV29-1 and TRBJ2-3; D is perhaps TRBD1 (5 bases). Germline values: CDR1 SQVTM, CDR2 ANQGSEA. Deletions cut 6 bases from V and 3 bases from J, with 7 bases between. The CDR3 spans 11 residues. This CDR3 reads CSVRQTDTQYF. CDR3 nucleotides: TGCAGCGTGAGACAGACAGATACGCAGTATTTT.

This clone was observed once. The gene calls are TRBV10-3 and TRBJ2-7, with D possibly being TRBD1 (6 bases). The germline V gene has CDR1 ENHRY and CDR2 SYGVKD. The CDR3 totals 14 residues. Trimming stripped 0 bases from V and 4 bases from J, with 10 bases between. DNA of the CDR3: TGTGCCATCAGTGAGTCGTGGACAGTTTACGAGCAGTACTTC. This encodes CAISESWTVYEQYF.

The V call is TRBV25-1, the J call TRBJ2-2; possibly TRBD2 for D (6 bases). There are 17 residues in the CDR3. In germline, CDR1 is MGHDK, CDR2 SYGVNS. Between the trimmed V and J ends, which lost 3 bases and 7 bases, there was a span of 21 bases. CDR3 in DNA: TGTGCCAGCAGTGACCCCGGCCGGGCGGGAAGTTACGGGGAGCTGTTTTTT. Its translation: CASSDPGRAGSYGELFF.

The chain employs TRBV5-1 and TRBJ2-7; D gene uncertain. Germline V gene data show CDR1 as SGHRS and CDR2 as YFSETQ. V was shortened by 0 bases and J by 3 bases, with 10 bases between the two germline ends. The CDR3 totals 14 residues. Here the CDR3 reads CASSLVGSFYEQYF. The CDR3 DNA reads as TGCGCCAGCAGCTTGGTAGGTAGCTTCTACGAGCAGTACTTC.

The rearrangement uses TRBV9 and TRBJ1-5; 9 bases map to TRBD1. CDR1 is SGDLS and CDR2 is YYNGEE in the germline V gene. J was trimmed by 6 bases and V by 4 bases; bases with no gene match: 8. This CDR3 is 15 amino acids long. CDR3 in amino acids: CASSPGQGMGQPQHF. CDR3 DNA sequence: TGTGCCAGCAGCCCCGGACAGGGGATGGGTCAGCCCCAGCATTTT. Using reference TRBV9 and TRBJ1-5 for the parts outside the CDR3, the full variable domain is DSGVTQTPKHLITATGQRVTLRCSPRSGDLSVYWYQQSLDQGLQFLIQYYNGEERAKGNILERFSAQQFPDLHSELNLSSLELGDSALYFCASSPGQGMGQPQHFGDGTRLSIL.

The J gene is TRBJ1-5, the V gene TRBV10-3, with D possibly being TRBD1 (6 bases). This CDR3 has 16 residues. V gave up 6 bases and J gave up 4 bases, with 19 bases separating them. The V gene's germline CDR1 is ENHRY and CDR2 SYGVKD. CDR3 bases: TGTGCCATCAGGGGAGGCGGAGGGGGGGAAAATCAGCCCCAGCATTTT. Residues: CAIRGGGGGENQPQHF.

CDR3: CAISERGMEYNEQFF. CDR3 DNA: TGTGCCATCAGTGAGCGGGGGATGGAGTACAATGAGCAGTTCTTC. The J gene is TRBJ2-1, the V gene TRBV10-3, with a tentative D call TRBD2 (6 bases). Trimming shortened V by 2 bases and J by 4 bases, and 12 bases separated the two germline ends. This CDR3 has 15 amino acids. Per germline, CDR1 ENHRY and CDR2 SYGVKD.

This clone has just one count. The J gene is TRBJ2-5, the V gene TRBV9; tentative D call: TRBD2 (7 bases). Germline V lookup: CDR1 SGDLS, CDR2 YYNGEE. The V end lost 4 bases, the J end lost 4 bases, and 20 bases lay between the germline ends. CDR3 size: 16 residues. Written as DNA, the CDR3 is TGTGCCAGCAGCCCCCACAGGGTTACGGGAGGAGAGACCCAGTACTTC. It yields the protein CASSPHRVTGGETQYF.

V gene TRBV2 combines with J gene TRBJ1-5; D not resolved. This CDR3 contains 12 residues. V was shortened by 6 bases and J by 4 bases, with 7 bases between the two germline ends. The germline CDR1 and CDR2 sequences are SNHLY and FYNNEI. The chain's CDR3 is CASSSLNQPQHF. The CDR3 DNA is TGTGCCAGCAGCTCCCTAAATCAGCCCCAGCATTTT.

This clone showed up just once. The J gene is TRBJ1-1, the V gene TRBV2; TRBD1 is a possible D gene (5 bases). This CDR3 comprises 13 residues. Germline V gene data show CDR1 as SNHLY and CDR2 as FYNNEI. With 6 bases removed from V and 1 base from J, the gap between germline ends came to 9 bases. DNA for the CDR3: TGTGCCAGCAGAGCTGACAGGAACACTGAAGCTTTCTTT. Its translation is CASRADRNTEAFF.

The genes are TRBV30 and TRBJ2-3; TRBD1 agrees at 9 bases. The J segment lost 1 base and the V segment lost 2 bases, leaving 7 bases of the junction unmatched. The CDR3 is 16 residues long. CDR1 and CDR2 from the germline V gene are GTSNPN and SVGIG (reference sequence). The CDR3 protein is CAWSSGRDRGTDTQYF. For the CDR3, the DNA is TGTGCCTGGAGTTCCGGCCGGGACAGGGGCACAGATACGCAGTATTTT. Full variable domain (remainder filled in from reference TRBV30 and TRBJ2-3): SQTIHQWPATLVQPVGSPLSLECTVEGTSNPNLYWYRQAAGRGLQLLFYSVGIGQISSEVPQNLSASRPQDRQFILSSKKLLLSDSGFYLCAWSSGRDRGTDTQYFGPGTRLTVL.

J is TRBJ2-1 and V is TRBV24-1; 7 nucleotides line up with TRBD1. The germline gives CDR1 KGHDR, CDR2 SFDVKD. V gave up 6 bases and J gave up 4 bases; unmatched junction bases: 11. The CDR3 length is 16 residues. The CDR3 nucleotides are TGTGCCACCAGTCCCCTCGGGACAGAGAAGTACAATGAGCAGTTCTTC. Translated: CATSPLGTEKYNEQFF.